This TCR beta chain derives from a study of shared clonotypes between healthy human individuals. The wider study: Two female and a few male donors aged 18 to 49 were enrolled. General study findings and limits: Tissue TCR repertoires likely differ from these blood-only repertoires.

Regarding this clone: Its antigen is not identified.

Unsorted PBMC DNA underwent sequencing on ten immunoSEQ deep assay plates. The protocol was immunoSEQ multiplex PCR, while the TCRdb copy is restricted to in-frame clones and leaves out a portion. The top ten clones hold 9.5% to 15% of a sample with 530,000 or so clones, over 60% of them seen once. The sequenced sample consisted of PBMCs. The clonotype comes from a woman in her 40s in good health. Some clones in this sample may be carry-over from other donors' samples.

For the CDR3, the DNA is TGCAGCGTTCCTGGCGAGGGGGGAAACTATGGCTACACCTTC. This codes for CSVPGEGGNYGYTF. V and J are TRBV29-1 and TRBJ1-2, with D perhaps matching TRBD1 (6 bases). Germline V lookup: CDR1 SQVTM, CDR2 ANQGSEA. The ends were cut back, 5 bases at V and 2 bases at J, with 15 bases in the middle. CDR3 length equals 14 residues.